The TCR beta chain under discussion was sequenced for a study of T cell responses to AZD1222 COVID-19 vaccine. The CDR3 consists of 16 residues. Unmatched junction bases numbered 8, after V lost 6 bases and J lost 1 base. Germline V lookup: CDR1 SGHNT, CDR2 YENEEA. Worth noting for this clone: Its matching antigen is unknown.

Assay: immunoSEQ multiplex PCR; the TCRdb copy retains only in-frame clones and omits some. The sample carries 150,000 or so clones, around 87% recorded once. Study findings and constraints: With dominance at 160-218 and 743-854, vaccine-associated CD4 TCRs spanned spike. With two AZD1222 doses given, Spike-specific TCR breadth and depth both rose.

The clonotype originates from an adult who received the AZD1222 COVID-19 vaccine. Sequences were derived from peripheral blood, sampled 28 days after the second AZD1222 dose. The chain employs TRBV11-3 and TRBJ2-4, with 8 positions matching TRBD1. This CDR3 reads CASSPGTGDAKNIQYF. The DNA for the CDR3 is TGTGCCAGCAGTCCCGGGACAGGCGATGCCAAAAACATTCAGTACTTC.